A selection of T cell receptor beta chains follows, all from one sample in a study of OX40 agonist ivuxolimab in advanced cancers. Sequenced by immunoSEQ multiplex PCR; TCRdb stores in-frame clones only, minus some. The repertoire consists of approximately 58,000 clones, with 70% to 85% occurring once and the leading ten covering approximately 1.5%. The source material was CD4+ or CD8+ T cells sorted from blood, sampled in a trial of the OX40 agonist ivuxolimab. Receptors originate from an adult with an advanced solid tumor such as melanoma, head and neck, liver or kidney cancer. The CDR3 runs from the conserved cysteine through the conserved F or W. Fields, in order: J gene, clone size, D gene, V gene, CDR3 length, CDR3 DNA, CDR3 protein. The D gene is left open where the match is weak. Rows may omit the clone size; those that give it use once, few, many or a size class.

>TRBJ1-3|-|-|TRBV19|15
TGTGCTTCTTCCCCGGGCCACCGGGCTGGAAACACCATATATTTT
CASSPGHRAGNTIYF
>TRBJ1-2|-|-|TRBV29-1|11
TGCATAGGGACGGGAAACTATGGCTACACCTTC
CIGTGNYGYTF
>TRBJ2-3|few|-|TRBV19|14
TGTGCCAGTAGTAAAAAGGGGAGCACAGATACGCAGTATTTT
CASSKKGSTDTQYF
>TRBJ1-2|-|TRBD1|TRBV30|14
TGTGCCTGGAGGGGGGACAGCCCCAACTATGGCTACACCTTC
CAWRGDSPNYGYTF
>TRBJ1-2|-|TRBD1|TRBV7-8|15
TGTGCCAGCAGCGACCGGGACAGGGTCGCTTATGGCTACACCTTC
CASSDRDRVAYGYTF
>TRBJ1-1|few|-|TRBV6-5|14
TGTGCCAGCAGTTTTAATCGAGAGTTCACTGAAGCTTTCTTT
CASSFNREFTEAFF
>TRBJ2-5|-|TRBD2|TRBV7-9|16
TGTGCCAGCAGCCCGGGACTAGCGGGAGCTGCGGAGACCCAGTACTTC
CASSPGLAGAAETQYF
>TRBJ2-5|-|-|TRBV7-3|15
TGTGCCAGCAGCTTAATCGGGGAAGGAGGGGAGACCCAGTACTTC
CASSLIGEGGETQYF
>TRBJ2-7|-|TRBD2|TRBV4-1|17
TGCGCCAGCAGCCAAGTTCTCTTCGGGGGGGAGACCTACGAGCAGTACTTC
CASSQVLFGGETYEQYF
>TRBJ2-7|-|TRBD1|TRBV6-1|15
TGTGCCAGCAGGGCACCGGGACAGGGCTCCTACGAGCAGTACTTC
CASRAPGQGSYEQYF
>TRBJ2-1|-|-|TRBV6-6|12
TGTGCCAGCAGGCCAGTAGGCAATGAGCAGTTCTTC
CASRPVGNEQFF
>TRBJ2-7|-|TRBD2|TRBV11-1|15
TGTGCCAGCAGCTTATCGGGAGGGACCCCTTACGAGCAGTACTTC
CASSLSGGTPYEQYF
>TRBJ1-5|-|-|TRBV6-1|13
TGTGCCAGCAGTGTCGAGGGAGATCAGCCCCAGCATTTT
CASSVEGDQPQHF
>TRBJ1-4|-|-|TRBV18|12
TGTGCCAGCTCACTTGCGCATGAAAAACTGTTTTTT
CASSLAHEKLFF
>TRBJ2-4|once|TRBD1|TRBV5-5|13
TGTGCCAGCCGCATCGGACAGGGAAACATTCAGTACTTC
CASRIGQGNIQYF
>TRBJ1-3|-|-|TRBV5-1|15
TGCGCCAGCAGCTTGGACGTGGGGTCTGGAAACACCATATATTTT
CASSLDVGSGNTIYF
>TRBJ2-2|-|TRBD2|TRBV4-1|17
TGCGCCAGCAGCCTTCTAGCGGGAGGGCCGGGCACCGGGGAGCTGTTTTTT
CASSLLAGGPGTGELFF
>TRBJ1-5|-|-|TRBV4-3|18
TGCGCCAGCAGCCAAGCTCCTTGGACTCCAAATAGGGATCAGCCCCAGCATTTT
CASSQAPWTPNRDQPQHF
>TRBJ2-7|few|TRBD2|TRBV6-6|13
TGTGCCTACTCGGGAGGGGCAACCTACGAGCAGTACTTC
CAYSGGATYEQYF
>TRBJ1-2|medium-sized|-|TRBV20-1|11
TGCAGTGCTAGAGATAAGCGTGGCTACACCTTC
CSARDKRGYTF
>TRBJ1-3|-|-|TRBV21-1|13
TGTGCCAGCCGAGGGGCCTCTGGAAACACCATATATTTT
CASRGASGNTIYF
>TRBJ2-1|-|-|TRBV6-1|15
TGTGCCAGCAGTGAAACCAACCCCCCCTACAATGAGCAGTTCTTC
CASSETNPPYNEQFF
>TRBJ1-1|-|-|TRBV9|12
TGTGCCAGCAGCGTGACGGACACTGAAGCTTTCTTT
CASSVTDTEAFF
>TRBJ1-2|-|TRBD1|TRBV5-5|15
TGTGCCAGCAGCCGCCGGACAGGCGGGCTTTATGGCTACACCTTC
CASSRRTGGLYGYTF
>TRBJ1-2|-|-|TRBV30|13
TGTGCCTGGAGTGTAACGGCGATCTATGGCTACACCTTC
CAWSVTAIYGYTF
>TRBJ2-4|-|-|TRBV19|14
TGTGCCAGTAGTAAGGGGCAGCCTAAAAACATTCAGTACTTC
CASSKGQPKNIQYF
>TRBJ2-6|few|-|TRBV30|13
TGTGCCTGGAGTCGGGGTGGATACAACGTCCTGACTTTC
CAWSRGGYNVLTF
>TRBJ1-2|-|-|TRBV29-1|14
TGCAGCGTTGAGGGGGGTACGGGGGCGAATGGCTACACCTTC
CSVEGGTGANGYTF
>TRBJ1-2|-|-|TRBV10-3|14
TGTGCCATCGGTTCCGGGACCCTCGTGGATGGCTACACCTTC
CAIGSGTLVDGYTF
>TRBJ2-1|-|TRBD2|TRBV7-6|18
TGTGCCAGCAGCTTAGACCCTCCGGGACTAGCGGGGGGGAATGAGCAGTTCTTC
CASSLDPPGLAGGNEQFF
>TRBJ2-7|-|TRBD1|TRBV7-2|15
TGTGCCAGCAGCCTCGGACAGGGGTTAGTGTACGAGCAGTACTTC
CASSLGQGLVYEQYF
>TRBJ2-7|-|-|TRBV20-1|11
TGCAGTGCTAGAGCTCAGTACGAGCAGTACTTC
CSARAQYEQYF
>TRBJ1-4|once|TRBD1|TRBV6-6|15
TGTGCCAGCAGTTATGGTCTAGGGGGCCCCGAGGAACTGTTTTTT
CASSYGLGGPEELFF
>TRBJ2-3|-|-|TRBV5-1|13
TGCGCCAGCATGGGTACTAGCACAGATACGCAGTATTTT
CASMGTSTDTQYF
>TRBJ1-2|-|-|TRBV7-9|12
TGTGCCAGCAGCTTAGGTTACAGTGGCTACACCTTC
CASSLGYSGYTF
>TRBJ2-3|-|-|TRBV11-3|16
TGTGCCAGCAGCCCCCCCCAGGGCCCCTTCACAGATACGCAGTATTTT
CASSPPQGPFTDTQYF
>TRBJ2-1|-|-|TRBV19|14
TGTGCCAGTAGTACCCCGGGACTGAGCAATGAGCAGTTCTTC
CASSTPGLSNEQFF
>TRBJ1-4|-|-|TRBV25-1|16
TGTGCCAGCAGTGGTTCAGTGTGGGGCGGTAATGAAAAACTGTTTTTT
CASSGSVWGGNEKLFF
>TRBJ2-1|-|-|TRBV7-7|16
TGTGCTAGCAGCCCCGTAGCGACGAGCTCCTACAATGAGCAGTTCTTC
CASSPVATSSYNEQFF
>TRBJ2-7|-|-|TRBV5-1|13
TGCGCCAGCCGAAGGGAACCAACGGACGAGCAGTACTTC
CASRREPTDEQYF
>TRBJ1-1|-|-|TRBV7-9|13
TGTGCCAGCAGCTTCAGGGTTAACACTGAAGCTTTCTTT
CASSFRVNTEAFF
>TRBJ2-1|-|TRBD2|TRBV28|16
TGTGCCAGCAGTTCAGCCGGGACTAGCGGGTACAATGAGCAGTTCTTC
CASSSAGTSGYNEQFF
>TRBJ2-5|few|TRBD2|TRBV5-1|14
TGCGCCAGCAGCCCAACCGGGGGGATGGAGACCCAGTACTTC
CASSPTGGMETQYF
>TRBJ2-3|-|TRBD2|TRBV4-2|14
TGTGCCAGCAGCTTGGGAGGGGGCACAGATACGCAGTATTTT
CASSLGGGTDTQYF
>TRBJ1-2|-|-|TRBV2|14
TGTGCCAGCAGCAGGACCTTCGGGTCAACTGGCTACACCTTC
CASSRTFGSTGYTF
>TRBJ2-3|-|-|TRBV6-5|15
TGTGCCAGCAGTTACTCAGGACACCCCACAGATACGCAGTATTTT
CASSYSGHPTDTQYF
>TRBJ1-2|-|TRBD1|TRBV5-4|14
TGTGCCAGCAGCTCCAACAGGGGTAACTATGGCTACACCTTC
CASSSNRGNYGYTF
>TRBJ1-2|-|-|TRBV29-1|12
TGCAGCGTTGAAGGGGGGGTCTATGGCTACACCTTC
CSVEGGVYGYTF